This T cell receptor (beta chain) came from a study of identical twins. V gave up 0 bases and J gave up 0 bases, with 10 bases separating them. This CDR3 has 16 residues. Germline V gene lookup returns CDR1 SGHRS and CDR2 YFSETQ. Template switching (which added a universal primer site) was used, and cDNA carried unique molecular identifiers. TCRdb recomputed calls from the 5' RACE reads with MiXCR, one row per CDR3 protein. The table lists hundreds of thousands of distinct CDR3 sequences, around 6.1% of them singletons. Findings and caveats of the study: With beta out-of-frame sequences, excess sharing by twins was weaker. Zero-insertion results could be subject to partial confounding by invariant MAIT and iNKT cells. Twin sharing of out-of-frame TCR alpha was underestimated by models in monozygotic pairs.

Points on this clonotype: Its cognate antigen is unknown.

The receptor comes from a man between 18 and 29 years old in good health. Material: naive T cells sorted from blood. The chain has TRBV5-1 and TRBJ2-1; D call uncertain. CDR3 sequence reads: CASSLVPLSSYNEQFF. CDR3 DNA: TGCGCCAGCAGCTTGGTCCCTTTGAGCTCCTACAATGAGCAGTTCTTC. The full variable domain, rest sourced from reference TRBV5-1 and TRBJ2-1, is KAGVTQTPRYLIKTRGQQVTLSCSPISGHRSVSWYQQTPGQGLQFLFEYFSETQRNKGNFPGRFSGRQFSNSRSEMNVSTLELGDSALYLCASSLVPLSSYNEQFFGPGTRLTVL.